This TCR beta chain was recovered during a study of regulatory T cells in long-lasting Graves disease. The time point was: persistent/refractory GD, antithyroid drugs over 5 years with positive TRAb. The TCR library was made from RNA that had been extracted from PBMCs in TRIzol. CDR1 and CDR2 from the germline V gene are SGHRS and YFSETQ. The CDR3 length is 16 residues. The junction had 2 bases not matched to a gene; V was cut back by 0 bases and J by 1 base. In building TCR beta libraries, iRepertoire HTBI primers were used together with Arm-PCR of CDR3 regions. One entry per CDR3 protein results from TCRdb running MiXCR on the multiplex PCR reads. The sample has approximately 350,000 distinct CDR3 sequences, more than 20% seen once.

Sequences were derived from peripheral blood mononuclear cells (PBMCs), sampled when the disease was refractory, from a patient treated with antithyroid drugs. V is TRBV5-1 and J is TRBJ2-2; 8 nucleotides line up with TRBD1. The clonotype was recovered from a woman in her 40s with Graves disease. CDR3 protein: CASSLGDRRNTGELFF. CDR3 in DNA: TGCGCCAGCAGCTTGGGGGACAGGAGGAACACCGGGGAGCTGTTTTTT.